The text below deals with one T cell receptor beta chain. Its antigen is not identified. This record comes from a study of shared clonotypes between healthy human individuals. Study at large: CD4 naive cells filled three plates per donor, CD4 memory three, CD8 naive two and CD8 memory one. Study-level points and caveats: Sequencing of the sorted subsets was shown by rarefaction to be incomplete despite large depth. Naive subsets tended to show greater estimated richness than memory subsets.

Generated by immunoSEQ multiplex PCR, the TCRdb table keeps only in-frame clones and is missing some. The sample lists more than 1,200,000 clones, around 98.5% occurring once. With 6 bases removed from V and 5 bases from J, the gap between germline ends came to 8 bases. Looked up from germline, CDR1 is DFQATT and CDR2 is SNEGSKA (reference sequence). This CDR3 spans 11 amino acids. V is TRBV20-1 and J is TRBJ2-1; D perhaps matches TRBD2 (5 bases). The receptor was derived from a man aged 25 to 40 in good health. The material sequenced was naive CD4+ T cells sorted from blood. Subset noted: CD45RA+ positively selected. The CDR3 region is CSAPGDNEQFF. The DNA for the CDR3 is TGCAGTGCCCCCGGGGACAATGAGCAGTTCTTC.